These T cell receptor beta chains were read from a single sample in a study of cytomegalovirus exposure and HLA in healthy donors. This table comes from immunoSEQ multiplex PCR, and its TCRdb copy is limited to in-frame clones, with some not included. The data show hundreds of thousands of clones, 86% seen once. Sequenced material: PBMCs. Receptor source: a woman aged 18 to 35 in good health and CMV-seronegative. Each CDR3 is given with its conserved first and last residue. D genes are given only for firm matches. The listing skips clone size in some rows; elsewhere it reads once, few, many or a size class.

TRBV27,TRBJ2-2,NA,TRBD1,TGTGCCAGCAGGACCGGGACAGGGCGTTTCGGGGAGCTGTTTTTT,CASRTGTGRFGELFF
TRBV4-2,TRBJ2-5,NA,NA,TGTGCCAGCAGCCAAGATCTGAGCGGTAGGGAGACCCAGTACTTC,CASSQDLSGRETQYF
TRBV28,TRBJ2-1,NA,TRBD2,TGTGCCAGCAGTTTCCTCGGACTAGCGGGAGTCAATGAGCAGTTCTTC,CASSFLGLAGVNEQFF
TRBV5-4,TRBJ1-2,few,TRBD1,TGTGCCAGCGGCTATAGGACAGGGTACGATGGCTACACCTTC,CASGYRTGYDGYTF
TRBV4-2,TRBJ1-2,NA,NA,TGTGCCAGCAGCCAAGAAGACCGGGGATTTGGCTACACCTTC,CASSQEDRGFGYTF
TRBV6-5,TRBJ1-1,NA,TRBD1,TGTGCCAGCAGCCCGGGGGGACAGGGTATTGCTTTCTTT,CASSPGGQGIAFF
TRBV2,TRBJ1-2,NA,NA,TGTGCCAGCCGAGGACAGCCCTATGGCTACACCTTC,CASRGQPYGYTF
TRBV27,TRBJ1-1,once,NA,TGTGCCAGCAGTTTAACAGGGAACACTGAAGCTTTCTTT,CASSLTGNTEAFF
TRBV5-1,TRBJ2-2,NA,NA,TGCGCCAGCAGCCCCTCGGAGGGGTCCGGAACCGGGGAGCTGTTTTTT,CASSPSEGSGTGELFF
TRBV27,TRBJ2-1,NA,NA,TGTGCCAGCAGTTTAATGGGAGGTTCATACAATGAGCAGTTCTTC,CASSLMGGSYNEQFF
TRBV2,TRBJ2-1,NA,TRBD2,TGTGCCAGCAGTGGAGGAGGGACTAGCCGATACTACAATGAGCAGTTCTTC,CASSGGGTSRYYNEQFF
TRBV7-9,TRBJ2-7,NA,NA,TGTGCCAGCAGCCCGGCACCGGAGTACGACTACGAGCAGTACTTC,CASSPAPEYDYEQYF
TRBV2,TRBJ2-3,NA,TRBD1,TGTGCCAGCAGCGTTGCCTCCACAGGGGTTTCTAGCACAGATACGCAGTATTTT,CASSVASTGVSSTDTQYF
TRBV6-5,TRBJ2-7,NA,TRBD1,TGTGCCAGCAGTTATGGGACAGGGTACTACGAGCAGTACTTC,CASSYGTGYYEQYF
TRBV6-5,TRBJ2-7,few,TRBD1,TGTGCCAGCAGAGCAGACAGGGGTCGGTCCTACGAGCAGTACTTC,CASRADRGRSYEQYF
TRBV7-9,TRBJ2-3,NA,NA,TGTGCCAGCAGCACCCCCCAAGGGGCAGATACGCAGTATTTT,CASSTPQGADTQYF